Shown below are 12 T cell receptor beta chains from a single sample sequenced in a study of blood T cell repertoires in COVID-19. Sequencing was performed with immunoSEQ multiplex PCR; in TCRdb, only in-frame clones are kept and a portion is missing. The data hold some 220,000 clones, with 80% to 85% observed a single time. Specimen: peripheral blood. Receptor source: a woman between 70 and 85 years old with COVID-19, enrolled during active disease.

This rearrangement joins TRBV28 to TRBJ1-5; the D gene is possibly TRBD1 (5 bases). Trimming removed 7 bases at V and 4 bases at J, with 17 bases between. The CDR3 is 15 amino acids. Germline loops: CDR1 MDHEN, CDR2 SYDVKM. The CDR3 sequence is CASTIGGAMNQPQHF. CDR3 DNA: TGTGCCAGCACCATCGGCGGGGCGATGAATCAGCCCCAGCATTTT.

The rearrangement links TRBV30 to TRBJ1-1; D perhaps matches TRBD1 (5 bases). Germline CDR1 and CDR2: GTSNPN and SVGIG (reference sequence). The CDR3 spans 13 residues. Trimming cost V 3 bases and J 7 bases, with 15 bases left between them. The CDR3 DNA sequence: TGTGCCTGGAGCTGGGGCCCCGAGGATGAAGCTTTCTTT. Translation gives CAWSWGPEDEAFF.

The J gene is TRBJ2-7, the V gene TRBV2, with TRBD2 matching over 9 bases. The CDR3 runs to 14 residues. The germline gives CDR1 SNHLY, CDR2 FYNNEI. Losses at the gene ends were 3 bases for V and 6 bases for J; bases not matched to a gene: 6. The CDR3 nucleotides read TGTGCCAGCAGTGAGCTGCGGGAGGGGTTCGAGCAGTACTTC. Its protein is CASSELREGFEQYF.

V is TRBV5-1 and J is TRBJ1-2; D uncertain. Germline loops: CDR1 SGHRS, CDR2 YFSETQ. This CDR3 is 14 amino acids long. V lost 4 bases and J lost 3, with 13 bases in between. The CDR3 loop is CASSLIPTDYGYTF. In DNA, the CDR3 is TGCGCCAGCAGCCTAATCCCGACTGACTATGGCTACACCTTC.

The chain links TRBV5-1 to TRBJ2-1; D gene uncertain. The length of the CDR3 is 16 residues. Germline V lookup: CDR1 SGHRS, CDR2 YFSETQ. V shed 0 bases and J shed 4 bases, with 14 bases lying between them. The CDR3 sequence: CASSLVALEGYNEQFF. The CDR3 DNA reads as TGCGCCAGCAGCTTGGTGGCTCTAGAAGGATACAATGAGCAGTTCTTC.

This chain joins TRBV7-9 and TRBJ2-6; D possibly corresponds to TRBD1 (6 bases). V was pared by 5 bases and J by 4 bases, with 15 bases between. The CDR3 has 16 amino acids. The germline V gene has CDR1 SEHNR and CDR2 FQNEAQ (reference sequence). The CDR3: CASSPQGPGGANVLTF. DNA of the CDR3: TGTGCCAGCAGCCCACAGGGACCGGGGGGGGCCAACGTCCTGACTTTC.

This clone appeared a single time. The chain joins TRBV19 to TRBJ2-1; 8 nucleotides align to TRBD1. This CDR3 has 14 residues. Germline assignment: CDR1 LNHDA and CDR2 SQIVND (reference sequence). Unmatched junction bases numbered 13, after V lost 4 bases and J lost 14 bases. The CDR3 region is CASSTQGAPFPEFF. The CDR3 DNA sequence: TGTGCCAGTAGTACCCAGGGGGCCCCTTTCCCGGAGTTCTTC.

The rearrangement uses TRBV10-3 and TRBJ2-7; 11 nucleotides line up with TRBD1. From germline, CDR1 is ENHRY and CDR2 SYGVKD. The CDR3 loop spans 14 amino acids. The V segment lost 5 bases and the J segment 4 bases; nucleotides outside the gene matches: 4. The CDR3 DNA is TGTGCCATCAGTCCGGGACAGGGGGTATACGAGCAGTACTTC. It encodes CAISPGQGVYEQYF.

The gene calls are TRBV10-3 and TRBJ1-1, with TRBD1 identical over 9 bases. CDR1 ENHRY and CDR2 SYGVKD come from the germline V gene. This CDR3 comprises 17 residues. The J segment lost 0 bases and the V segment lost 4 bases, leaving 9 bases of the junction unmatched. The CDR3 nucleotides read TGTGCCATCAGTGGTTCCGGGACAGGGACTTTGAACACTGAAGCTTTCTTT. This encodes CAISGSGTGTLNTEAFF.

This chain connects TRBV6-5 to TRBJ1-3; no firm D call. Germline CDR1 and CDR2: MNHEY and SVGAGI. The CDR3 has 11 residues. V was cut by 8 bases and J by 5 bases, with 7 bases left in between. Here the CDR3 DNA reads TGTGCCAGCTCCACTAGAAACACCATATATTTT. This encodes CASSTRNTIYF.

V and J are TRBV6-5 and TRBJ2-2, with D possibly TRBD1 on 6 matching bases. The CDR3 is 14 residues long. Germline loops: CDR1 MNHEY, CDR2 SVGAGI. The V and J ends lost 5 bases and 2 bases respectively, with 9 bases between them. Written as DNA, the CDR3 is TGTGCCAGCAGTCGGGACACAAACACCGGGGAGCTGTTTTTT. Its translation: CASSRDTNTGELFF.

As DNA, the CDR3 is TGTGCCAGCAGACCACACGGACAGGTATACGGAGCTTTCTTT. Translating gives CASRPHGQVYGAFF. The V gene is TRBV27, the J gene TRBJ1-1; 7 bases align to TRBD1. Trimming removed 6 bases from V and 10 bases from J; junction bases left unmatched: 14. Germline V gene lookup returns CDR1 MNHEY and CDR2 SMNVEV (reference sequence). The CDR3 covers 14 residues.